The rows below give T cell receptor beta chains drawn from one sample of a study of T-cell reconstitution after alpha-beta-depleted transplantation in children. TCRdb re-called the PCR reads with MiXCR, one entry per CDR3 protein. There are under 300,000 distinct CDR3 sequences in the sample; roughly 10% occur only once, and around a quarter lies in the top ten. The specimen was peripheral blood, collected 180 days after TCRalphabeta/CD19-depleted stem cell transplant. The receptors shown here come from a male patient aged 2-10 years who had a stem cell transplant for chronic granulomatous disease, so the T cells may come from the graft donor. CDR3s include the opening cysteine and the closing phenylalanine or tryptophan. A D gene is named only where the DNA matches it firmly. A clone size is listed for some rows: how often the clone was seen (once, few, many), or a class if it is expanded.

j_call d_call clone_size v_call cdr3_length cdr3_aa cdr3_nt
TRBJ1-5 - many TRBV6-1 13 CASSTLRNQPQHF TGTGCCAGCAGTACCCTGAGGAATCAGCCCCAGCATTTT
TRBJ2-2 - many TRBV27 17 CASRPDSTGLGTGELFF TGTGCCAGCAGACCCGACTCCACAGGGCTGGGCACCGGGGAGCTGTTTTTT
TRBJ2-6 - - TRBV20-1 17 CCAWGGAPGSGANVLTF TGCTGTGCTTGGGGGGGGGCTCCGGGCTCTGGGGCCAACGTCCTGACTTTC
TRBJ2-7 TRBD1 many TRBV6-5 14 CASSSTGGLYEQYF TGTGCCAGCAGTTCCACAGGGGGCCTCTACGAGCAGTACTTC
TRBJ2-5 TRBD2 few TRBV30 16 CAWNVLAGGPGETQYF TGTGCCTGGAACGTTTTAGCGGGAGGGCCCGGAGAGACCCAGTACTTC
TRBJ2-3 - many TRBV20-1 12 CSALRGSDTQYF TGCAGTGCCCTACGGGGCTCAGATACGCAGTATTTT
TRBJ1-5 TRBD1 - TRBV6-2/TRBV6-3 15 CASRMGQGVSQPQHF TGTGCCAGCAGAATGGGACAGGGCGTTTCTCAGCCCCAGCATTTT
TRBJ2-1 TRBD2 many TRBV9 15 CASSPSGGLLNEQFF TGTGCCAGCAGCCCTAGCGGGGGTCTCCTTAATGAGCAGTTCTTC
TRBJ2-3 - many TRBV25-1 15 CASSPMGTFTDTQYF TGTGCCAGCAGTCCAATGGGAACATTCACAGATACGCAGTATTTT
TRBJ2-2 - many TRBV15 14 CATSRDLGPGELFF TGTGCCACCAGCAGAGATCTGGGCCCCGGGGAGCTGTTTTTT
TRBJ2-2 - few TRBV30 14 CASRRGLNTGELFF TGTGCCTCCCGCCGCGGGTTAAACACCGGGGAGCTGTTTTTT
TRBJ2-2 TRBD1 many TRBV7-2 17 CASSPYSGTVNTGELFF TGTGCCAGCAGCCCTTACTCCGGGACAGTTAACACCGGGGAGCTGTTTTTT
TRBJ2-1 TRBD2 - TRBV5-1 17 CASSLSTSSGGDNEQFF TGCGCCAGCAGCCTTTCAACCTCTAGCGGGGGGGACAATGAGCAGTTCTTC
TRBJ1-1 - many TRBV10-3 14 CAISESHMNTEAFF TGTGCCATCAGTGAGTCACACATGAACACTGAAGCTTTCTTT
TRBJ2-1 TRBD2 many TRBV12-3/TRBV12-4 15 CASTPTLAAKNEQFF TGTGCCAGCACCCCAACACTAGCGGCCAAGAATGAGCAGTTCTTC
TRBJ1-5 - many TRBV28 14 CASSRGFRNQPQHF TGTGCCAGCAGTAGGGGTTTCCGCAATCAGCCCCAGCATTTT
TRBJ2-2 - many TRBV7-9 14 CASSLVLRDGELFF TGTGCCAGCAGCTTAGTCCTCAGGGACGGGGAGCTGTTTTTT
TRBJ2-1 - few TRBV12-3/TRBV12-4 15 CAPPWRSSSYNEQFF TGTGCCCCCCCTTGGCGTTCGAGCTCCTACAATGAGCAGTTCTTC
TRBJ2-4 TRBD2 - TRBV25-1 13 CASSEGGRNIQYF TGTGCCAGCAGTGAAGGCGGGAGAAACATTCAGTACTTC
TRBJ2-1 - many TRBV5-1 12 CASSFGGDEQFF TGCGCCAGCAGCTTCGGCGGGGATGAGCAGTTCTTC
TRBJ2-3 - many TRBV6-2/TRBV6-3 14 CASSTRQHTDTQYF TGTGCCAGCAGTACGAGACAACACACAGATACGCAGTATTTT
TRBJ1-3 - many TRBV18 13 CASSPGPGNTIYF TGTGCCAGCTCACCGGGCCCTGGAAACACCATATATTTT
TRBJ2-2 - many TRBV7-3 15 CASSLRGGSTGELFF TGTGCCAGCAGCTTACGAGGGGGGAGCACCGGGGAGCTGTTTTTT
TRBJ2-6 TRBD1 many TRBV5-1 17 CASSQGTGLSGANVLTF TGCGCCAGCAGCCAAGGGACAGGGCTATCTGGGGCCAACGTCCTGACTTTC
TRBJ2-4 - once TRBV6-5 15 CASSHRDQGKNIQYF TGTGCCAGCAGTCACCGGGATCAGGGCAAAAACATTCAGTACTTC
TRBJ2-1 - once TRBV5-4 15 CASSLKMGTYNEQFF TGTGCCAGCAGCTTAAAGATGGGGACTTACAATGAGCAGTTCTTC
TRBJ2-4 - many TRBV28 14 CASSTPDSKNIQYF TGTGCCAGCAGTACTCCAGACTCAAAAAACATTCAGTACTTC
TRBJ1-1 - many TRBV6-5 16 CASSLKPGPVGTEAFF TGTGCCAGCAGCCTGAAACCGGGACCTGTGGGCACTGAAGCTTTCTTT
TRBJ2-1 TRBD2 many TRBV14 13 CASGSSGSNEQFF TGTGCCAGCGGGTCTAGCGGGAGTAATGAGCAGTTCTTC
TRBJ2-1 TRBD2 many TRBV5-1 15 CASSPSPTGGPEQFF TGCGCCAGCAGCCCGTCGCCGACGGGAGGGCCTGAGCAGTTCTTC
TRBJ2-7 - many TRBV20-1 13 CSARGGPSYEQYF TGCAGTGCTAGGGGGGGTCCTTCCTACGAGCAGTACTTC
TRBJ2-3 - - TRBV19 13 CASRPQPSDTQYF TGTGCCAGTAGACCGCAGCCTTCAGATACGCAGTATTTT